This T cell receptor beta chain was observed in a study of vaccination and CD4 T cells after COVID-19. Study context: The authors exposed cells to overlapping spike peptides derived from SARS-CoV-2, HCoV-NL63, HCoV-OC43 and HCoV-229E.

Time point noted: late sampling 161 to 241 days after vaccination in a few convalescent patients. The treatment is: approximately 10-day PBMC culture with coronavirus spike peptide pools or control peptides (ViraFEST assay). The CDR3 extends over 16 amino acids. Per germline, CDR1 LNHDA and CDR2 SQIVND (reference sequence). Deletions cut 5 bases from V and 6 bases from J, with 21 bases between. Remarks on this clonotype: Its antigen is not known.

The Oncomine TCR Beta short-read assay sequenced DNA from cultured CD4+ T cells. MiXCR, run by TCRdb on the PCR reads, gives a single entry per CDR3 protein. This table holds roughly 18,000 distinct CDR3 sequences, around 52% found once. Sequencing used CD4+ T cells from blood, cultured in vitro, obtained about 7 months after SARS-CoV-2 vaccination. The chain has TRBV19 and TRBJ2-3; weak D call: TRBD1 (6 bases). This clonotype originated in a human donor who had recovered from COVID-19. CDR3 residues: CASSRTGGARGDTQYF. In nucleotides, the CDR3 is TGTGCCAGTAGTCGTACCGGTGGGGCCAGGGGCGATACGCAGTATTTT.